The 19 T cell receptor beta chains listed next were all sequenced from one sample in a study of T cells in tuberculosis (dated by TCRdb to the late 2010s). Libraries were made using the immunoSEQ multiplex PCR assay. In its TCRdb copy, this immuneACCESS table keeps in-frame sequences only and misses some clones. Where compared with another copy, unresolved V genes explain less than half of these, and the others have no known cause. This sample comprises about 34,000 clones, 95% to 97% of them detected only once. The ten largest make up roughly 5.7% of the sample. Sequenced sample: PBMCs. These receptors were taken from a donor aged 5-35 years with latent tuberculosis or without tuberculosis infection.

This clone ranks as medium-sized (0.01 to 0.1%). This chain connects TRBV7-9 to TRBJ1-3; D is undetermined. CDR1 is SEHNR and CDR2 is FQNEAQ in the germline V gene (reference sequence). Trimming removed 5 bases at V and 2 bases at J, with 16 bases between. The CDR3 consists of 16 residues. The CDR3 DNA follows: TGTGCCAGCAGCGGGCCTTCACTGGTAGCTGGAAACACCATATATTTT. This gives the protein CASSGPSLVAGNTIYF.

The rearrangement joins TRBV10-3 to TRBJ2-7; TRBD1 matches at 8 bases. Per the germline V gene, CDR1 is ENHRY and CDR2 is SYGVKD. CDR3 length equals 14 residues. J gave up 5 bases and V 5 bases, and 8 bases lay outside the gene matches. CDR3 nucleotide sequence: TGTGCCATCAGTTGGCAGGGGGCGATCGACGAGCAGTACTTC. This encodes CAISWQGAIDEQYF.

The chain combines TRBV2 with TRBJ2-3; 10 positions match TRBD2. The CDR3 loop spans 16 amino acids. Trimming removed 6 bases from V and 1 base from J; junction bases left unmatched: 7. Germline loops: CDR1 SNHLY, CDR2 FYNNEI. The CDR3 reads CASRWSSGGGTDTQYF. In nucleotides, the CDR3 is TGTGCCAGCAGGTGGTCGAGCGGGGGGGGCACAGATACGCAGTATTTT.

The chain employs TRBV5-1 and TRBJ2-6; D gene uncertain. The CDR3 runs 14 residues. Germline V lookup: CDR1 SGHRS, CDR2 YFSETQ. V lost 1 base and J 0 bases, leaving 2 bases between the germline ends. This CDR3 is CASSLYSGANVLTF. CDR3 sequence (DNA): TGCGCCAGCAGCTTGTACTCTGGGGCCAACGTCCTGACTTTC. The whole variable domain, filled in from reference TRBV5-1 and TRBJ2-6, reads KAGVTQTPRYLIKTRGQQVTLSCSPISGHRSVSWYQQTPGQGLQFLFEYFSETQRNKGNFPGRFSGRQFSNSRSEMNVSTLELGDSALYLCASSLYSGANVLTFGAGSRLTVL.

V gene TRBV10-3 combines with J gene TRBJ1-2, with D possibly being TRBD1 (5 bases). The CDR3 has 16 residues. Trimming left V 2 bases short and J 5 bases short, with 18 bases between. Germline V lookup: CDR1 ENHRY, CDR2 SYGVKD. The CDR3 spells CAISEPNTRAQYGYTF. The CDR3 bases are TGTGCCATCAGTGAGCCTAACACCAGGGCTCAATATGGCTACACCTTC.

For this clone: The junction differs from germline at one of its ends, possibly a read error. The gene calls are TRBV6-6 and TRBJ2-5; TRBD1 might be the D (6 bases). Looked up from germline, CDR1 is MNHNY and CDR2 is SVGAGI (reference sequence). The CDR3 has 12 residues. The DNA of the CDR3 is TGTGCCAGCAGTCACAATAAGGGGGAACAGGACTTC. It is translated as CASSHNKGEQDF.

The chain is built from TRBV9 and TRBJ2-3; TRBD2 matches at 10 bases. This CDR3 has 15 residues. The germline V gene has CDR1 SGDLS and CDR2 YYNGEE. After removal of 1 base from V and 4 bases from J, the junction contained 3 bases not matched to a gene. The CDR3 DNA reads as TGTGCCAGCAGCGTACTAGCGGGAGCCCCAGATACGCAGTATTTT. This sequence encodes CASSVLAGAPDTQYF.

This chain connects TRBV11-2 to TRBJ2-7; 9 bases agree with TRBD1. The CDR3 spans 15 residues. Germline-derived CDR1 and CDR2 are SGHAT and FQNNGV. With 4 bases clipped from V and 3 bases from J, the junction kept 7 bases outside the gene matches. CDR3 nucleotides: TGTGCCAGCAGCTCCCGACAGGGGGTCCGCTACGAGCAGTACTTC. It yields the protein CASSSRQGVRYEQYF.

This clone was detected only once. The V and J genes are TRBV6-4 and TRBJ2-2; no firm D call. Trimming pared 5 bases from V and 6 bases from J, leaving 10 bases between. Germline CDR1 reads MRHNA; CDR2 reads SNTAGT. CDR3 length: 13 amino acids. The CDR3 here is CASSPERAGELFF. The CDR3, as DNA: TGTGCCAGCAGTCCGGAACGGGCCGGGGAGCTGTTTTTT.

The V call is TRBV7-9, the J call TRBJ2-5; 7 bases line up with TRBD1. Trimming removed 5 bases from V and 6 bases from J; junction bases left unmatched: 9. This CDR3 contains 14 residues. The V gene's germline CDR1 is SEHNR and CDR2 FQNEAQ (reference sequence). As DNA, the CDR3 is TGTGCCAGCAGCACTGAGGGGGCGATAAAGACCCAGTACTTC. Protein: CASSTEGAIKTQYF.

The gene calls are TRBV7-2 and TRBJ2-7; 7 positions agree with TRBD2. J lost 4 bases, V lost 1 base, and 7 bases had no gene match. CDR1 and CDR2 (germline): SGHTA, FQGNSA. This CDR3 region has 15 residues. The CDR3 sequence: CASSLGLAGGYEQYF. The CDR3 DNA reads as TGTGCCAGCAGCTTAGGCCTGGCCGGGGGGTACGAGCAGTACTTC.

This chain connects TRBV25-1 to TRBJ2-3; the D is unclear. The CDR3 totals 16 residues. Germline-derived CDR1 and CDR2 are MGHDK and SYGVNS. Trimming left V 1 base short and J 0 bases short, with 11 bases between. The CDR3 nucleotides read TGTGCCAGCAGTGAATCTAATAGACTTAGCACAGATACGCAGTATTTT. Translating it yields CASSESNRLSTDTQYF. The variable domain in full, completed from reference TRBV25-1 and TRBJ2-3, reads EADIYQTPRYLVIGTGKKITLECSQTMGHDKMYWYQQDPGMELHLIHYSYGVNSTEKGDLSSESTVSRIRTEHFPLTLESARPSHTSQYLCASSESNRLSTDTQYFGPGTRLTVL.

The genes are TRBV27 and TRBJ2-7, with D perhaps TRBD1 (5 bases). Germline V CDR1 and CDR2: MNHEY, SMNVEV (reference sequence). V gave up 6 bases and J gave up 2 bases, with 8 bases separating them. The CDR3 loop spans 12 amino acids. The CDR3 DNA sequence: TGTGCCAGCAGCGTAGGGGCCTACGAGCAGTACTTC. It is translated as CASSVGAYEQYF.

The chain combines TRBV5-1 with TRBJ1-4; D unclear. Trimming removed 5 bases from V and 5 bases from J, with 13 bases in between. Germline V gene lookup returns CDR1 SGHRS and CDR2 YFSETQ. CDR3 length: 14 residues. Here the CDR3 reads CASRQPPENEKLFF. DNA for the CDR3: TGCGCCAGCAGACAGCCACCAGAGAATGAAAAACTGTTTTTT.

The CDR3 DNA reads TGCGCCAGCAGCTTGAGCGGGGAGACCCAGTACTTC. Translating it yields CASSLSGETQYF. V is TRBV5-1 and J is TRBJ2-5; possible D gene TRBD2, 6 bases. This CDR3 contains 12 residues. Germline assignment: CDR1 SGHRS and CDR2 YFSETQ. Trimming pared 1 base from V and 5 bases from J, leaving 6 bases between. Full variable domain (outside the CDR3, taken from reference TRBV5-1 and TRBJ2-5): KAGVTQTPRYLIKTRGQQVTLSCSPISGHRSVSWYQQTPGQGLQFLFEYFSETQRNKGNFPGRFSGRQFSNSRSEMNVSTLELGDSALYLCASSLSGETQYFGPGTRLLVL.

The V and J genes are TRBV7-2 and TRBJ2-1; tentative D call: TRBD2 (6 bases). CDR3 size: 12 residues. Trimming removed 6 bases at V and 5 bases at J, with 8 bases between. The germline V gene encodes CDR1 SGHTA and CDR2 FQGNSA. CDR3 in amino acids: CASRGGHNEQFF. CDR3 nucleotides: TGTGCCAGCAGGGGGGGACACAATGAGCAGTTCTTC.

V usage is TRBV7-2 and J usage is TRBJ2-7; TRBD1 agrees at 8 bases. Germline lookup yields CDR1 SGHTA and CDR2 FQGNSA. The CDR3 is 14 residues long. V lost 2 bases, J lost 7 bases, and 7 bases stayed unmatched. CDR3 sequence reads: CASSLLGRGREQYF. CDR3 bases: TGTGCCAGCAGCTTATTGGGCAGGGGGCGGGAGCAGTACTTC.

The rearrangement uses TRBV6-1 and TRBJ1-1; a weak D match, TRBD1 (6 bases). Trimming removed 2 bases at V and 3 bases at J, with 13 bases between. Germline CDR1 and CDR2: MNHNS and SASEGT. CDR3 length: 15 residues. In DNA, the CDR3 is TGTGCCAGCAGTGAACTGGACAGTTACGACACTGAAGCTTTCTTT. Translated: CASSELDSYDTEAFF.

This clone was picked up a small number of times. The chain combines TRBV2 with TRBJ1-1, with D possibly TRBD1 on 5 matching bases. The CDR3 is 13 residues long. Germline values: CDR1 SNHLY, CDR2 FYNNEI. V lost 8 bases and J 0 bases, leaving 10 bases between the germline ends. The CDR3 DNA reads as TGTGCCAGCGTGACAGAGATGAACACTGAAGCTTTCTTT. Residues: CASVTEMNTEAFF.